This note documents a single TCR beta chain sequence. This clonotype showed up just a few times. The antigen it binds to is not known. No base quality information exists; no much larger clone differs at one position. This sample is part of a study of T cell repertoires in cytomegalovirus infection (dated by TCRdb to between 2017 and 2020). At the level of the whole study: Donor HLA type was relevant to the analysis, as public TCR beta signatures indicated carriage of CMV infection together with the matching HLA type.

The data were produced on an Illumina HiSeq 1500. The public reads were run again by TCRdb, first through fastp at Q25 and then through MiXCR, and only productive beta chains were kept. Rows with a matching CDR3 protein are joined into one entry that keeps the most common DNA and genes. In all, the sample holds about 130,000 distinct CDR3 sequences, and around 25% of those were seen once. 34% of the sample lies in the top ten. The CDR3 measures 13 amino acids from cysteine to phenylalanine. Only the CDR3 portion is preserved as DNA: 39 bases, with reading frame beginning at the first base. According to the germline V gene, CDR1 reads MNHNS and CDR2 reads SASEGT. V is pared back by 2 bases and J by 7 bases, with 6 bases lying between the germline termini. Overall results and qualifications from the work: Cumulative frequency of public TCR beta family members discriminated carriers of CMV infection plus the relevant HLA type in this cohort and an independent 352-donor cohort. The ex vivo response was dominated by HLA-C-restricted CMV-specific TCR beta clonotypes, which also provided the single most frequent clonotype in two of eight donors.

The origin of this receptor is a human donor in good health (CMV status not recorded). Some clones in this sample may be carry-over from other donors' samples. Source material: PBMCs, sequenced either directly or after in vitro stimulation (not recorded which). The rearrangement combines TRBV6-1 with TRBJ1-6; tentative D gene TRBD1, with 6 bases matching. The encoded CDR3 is CASSETGNSPLHF. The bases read TGTGCCAGCAGTGAAACAGGGAATTCACCCCTCCACTTT.